A single sample is the source of the 23 T cell receptor beta chains below, sequenced in a study of long-term antiretroviral therapy in people with HIV. At survey level, the immunoSEQ assay was run in its v3.0 version. TCRdb's copy holds only in-frame clones and misses some; the assay was immunoSEQ multiplex PCR. The sample lists some 25,000 clones, 85% to 90% seen once, with less than 6.5% in the top ten. Sequenced here: unsorted PBMCs, sampled more than 4.4 years after starting antiretroviral therapy. The receptors originated from a man aged 25 to 45 with HIV.

The genes are TRBV18 and TRBJ1-2; the D is unclear. Germline V gene data show CDR1 as KGHSH and CDR2 as LQKENI. This CDR3 is 15 amino acids long. Deletions cut 3 bases from V and 0 bases from J, with 11 bases between. The CDR3 nucleotides read TGTGCCAGCTCACCGGGCGGAGTATCTAACTATGGCTACACCTTC. This encodes CASSPGGVSNYGYTF.

The V gene is TRBV6-5, the J gene TRBJ2-1; D is unclear. V was pared by 6 bases and J by 9 bases, with 9 bases between. CDR3 size: 11 residues. Germline lookup yields CDR1 MNHEY and CDR2 SVGAGI. The CDR3 DNA reads as TGTGCCAGCAGAAGAACTACTGAGCAGTTCTTC. This sequence encodes CASRRTTEQFF.

This clone was counted only a few times. The chain employs TRBV2 and TRBJ2-7, with 8 bases fitting TRBD1. CDR1 and CDR2 from the germline V gene are SNHLY and FYNNEI. CDR3 size: 17 residues. Trimming at V came to 8 bases and at J to 4 bases, leaving 19 bases not matched to a gene. The CDR3 protein is CASRVKLGQGRMYEQYF. DNA for the CDR3: TGTGCCAGCCGGGTTAAGCTCGGACAGGGTAGAATGTACGAGCAGTACTTC.

This clone was found once. The V call is TRBV7-2, the J call TRBJ2-7; maybe TRBD2 (6 bases). V was shortened by 7 bases and J by 2 bases, with 15 bases between the two germline ends. Germline lookup yields CDR1 SGHTA and CDR2 FQGNSA. The CDR3 is made up of 14 amino acids. CDR3 coding DNA: TGTGCCAGCAACCCTCCGGCGGGGACCTACGAGCAGTACTTC. It codes for CASNPPAGTYEQYF.

The chain recombines TRBV15 with TRBJ2-5; TRBD1 is a possible D gene (6 bases). Germline V CDR1 and CDR2: LNHNV, YYDKDF (reference sequence). CDR3 size: 14 residues. The ends were cut back, 6 bases at V and 5 bases at J, with 16 bases in the middle. CDR3 residues: CATRLDTQGETQYF. The DNA for the CDR3 is TGTGCCACCAGGCTGGACACCCAGGGGGAGACCCAGTACTTC.

The chain links TRBV7-2 to TRBJ2-6; D gene unclear. The ends were cut back, 1 base at V and 0 bases at J, with 10 bases in the middle. Germline CDR1 SGHTA, CDR2 FQGNSA. There are 17 residues in the CDR3. The CDR3 nucleotides are TGTGCCAGCAGCTTAGGTCCAACTCTCTCTGGGGCCAACGTCCTGACTTTC. It translates to CASSLGPTLSGANVLTF.

The chain joins TRBV4-3 to TRBJ2-3; the match to TRBD2 covers 9 bases. V lost 0 bases and J lost 5; bases outside the gene matches: 6. The CDR3 length is 16 residues. Looked up from germline, CDR1 is LGHNA and CDR2 is YSLEER. The CDR3 reads CASSQEPSGTLDTQYF. The CDR3 DNA sequence: TGCGCCAGCAGCCAAGAACCTAGCGGGACACTAGATACGCAGTATTTT.

The rearrangement links TRBV9 to TRBJ2-1; 11 bases agree with TRBD2. Germline V gene sequence: CDR1 SGDLS, CDR2 YYNGEE. The CDR3 length is 14 residues. Trimming cost V 4 bases and J 6 bases; bases outside gene matches: 3. CDR3 region: CASSQGLAGNEQFF. CDR3 coding DNA: TGTGCCAGCAGCCAAGGACTAGCGGGCAATGAGCAGTTCTTC.

The J gene is TRBJ2-7, the V gene TRBV6-1; TRBD1 matches 9 bases. Germline lookup yields CDR1 MNHNS and CDR2 SASEGT. The CDR3 runs to 13 residues. J lost 5 bases, V lost 6 bases, and 5 bases had no gene match. DNA for the CDR3: TGTGCCAGCAGAGGACAGGGGAGGCACGAGCAGTACTTC. Translating gives CASRGQGRHEQYF.

The genes are TRBV7-8 and TRBJ2-7; D is unresolved. V was shortened by 4 bases and J by 6 bases, with 10 bases between the two germline ends. This CDR3 contains 12 residues. The V gene's germline CDR1 is SGHVS and CDR2 FQNEAQ. CDR3 protein: CASSSPPAEQYF. The CDR3 DNA reads TGTGCCAGCAGCTCCCCCCCGGCCGAGCAGTACTTC.

V gene TRBV11-1 combines with J gene TRBJ1-1; 7 bases map to TRBD1. Germline CDR1 reads SGHAT; CDR2 reads FQDESV (reference sequence). This CDR3 is 16 amino acids long. The trim removed 3 bases at V and 0 bases at J, leaving 7 bases unmatched. The CDR3 is CASSLTGRVMNTEAFF. Written as DNA, the CDR3 is TGTGCCAGCAGCTTGACAGGGCGGGTGATGAACACTGAAGCTTTCTTT.

J is TRBJ1-2 and V is TRBV5-1; D is undetermined. Germline values: CDR1 SGHRS, CDR2 YFSETQ. V lost 2 bases, J lost 4 bases, and 15 bases lay in between. The CDR3 is made up of 15 amino acids. The CDR3 nucleotides read TGCGCCAGCAGCTTCGTTGAAGGGCCAGGCTATGGCTACACCTTC. This gives the protein CASSFVEGPGYGYTF.

The V gene is TRBV5-4, the J gene TRBJ2-1; TRBD2 is a possible D gene (6 bases). The CDR3 runs to 15 residues. Trimming cost V 2 bases and J 8 bases, with 17 bases left between them. Germline loops: CDR1 SGHNT, CDR2 YYREEE (reference sequence). In nucleotides, the CDR3 is TGTGCCAGCAGCTTAGACTGGGGGACGGGGGATGAGCAGTTCTTC. Translating gives CASSLDWGTGDEQFF.

This clone was found a few times. This sequence joins TRBV29-1 and TRBJ2-7; D unclear. V lost 4 bases to trimming and J lost 2 bases, with 9 bases between them. This CDR3 has 12 residues. CDR1 and CDR2 (germline): SQVTM, ANQGSEA. The CDR3 coding sequence is TGCAGCGTTGCCGCCCATCCCTACGAGCAGTACTTC. Its protein is CSVAAHPYEQYF.

The count of this clone is one. The chain carries TRBV27 and TRBJ1-5; D uncertain. Germline values: CDR1 MNHEY, CDR2 SMNVEV (reference sequence). Trimming took 2 bases from V and 3 from J, leaving 8 bases between them. The CDR3 covers 14 residues. CDR3 in amino acids: CASSLTGSNQPQHF. The CDR3, as DNA: TGTGCCAGCAGTTTAACCGGGTCCAATCAGCCCCAGCATTTT.

This chain connects TRBV5-6 to TRBJ1-1, with TRBD1 matching 9 bases. Per the germline V gene, CDR1 is SGHDT and CDR2 is YYEEEE. The CDR3 covers 12 residues. J was trimmed by 9 bases and V by 4 bases; bases with no gene match: 4. The CDR3: CASSMDRGKAFF. In nucleotides, the CDR3 is TGTGCCAGCAGCATGGACAGGGGTAAAGCTTTCTTT. The variable domain in full, completed from reference TRBV5-6 and TRBJ1-1, reads DAGVTQSPTHLIKTRGQQVTLRCSPKSGHDTVSWYQQALGQGPQFIFQYYEEEERQRGNFPDRFSGHQFPNYSSELNVNALLLGDSALYLCASSMDRGKAFFGQGTRLTVV.

This rearrangement joins TRBV18 to TRBJ2-2, with a tentative D call TRBD2 (6 bases). Trimming removed 3 bases at V and 0 bases at J, with 8 bases between. CDR3 length: 15 residues. CDR1 and CDR2 from the germline V gene are KGHSH and LQKENI. The CDR3 DNA follows: TGTGCCAGCTCACCGGGAGGATCGAACACCGGGGAGCTGTTTTTT. This translates into CASSPGGSNTGELFF.

The chain links TRBV7-8 to TRBJ2-7; maybe TRBD2 (6 bases). Germline CDR1 and CDR2: SGHVS and FQNEAQ. This CDR3 contains 14 residues. V was trimmed by 5 bases and J by 3 bases, leaving 14 bases between them. The CDR3 DNA sequence: TGTGCCAGCAGCCCCCGGGACTCCCTCTACGAGCAGTACTTC. Its translation: CASSPRDSLYEQYF.

The chain joins TRBV5-1 to TRBJ2-3; TRBD1 matches 11 bases. Germline V gene data show CDR1 as SGHRS and CDR2 as YFSETQ. The CDR3 has 13 residues. V was pared by 7 bases and J by 5 bases, with 3 bases of the junction left unmatched. The CDR3: CASLGTGGDTQYF. The CDR3 DNA sequence: TGCGCCAGCCTCGGGACAGGGGGAGATACGCAGTATTTT.

The genes are TRBV6-5 and TRBJ1-5; 9 nucleotides agree with TRBD1. Germline V lookup: CDR1 MNHEY, CDR2 SVGAGI. V shed 5 bases and J 6 bases; nucleotides not matched to a gene: 5. The CDR3 loop spans 14 amino acids. The CDR3 bases are TGTGCCAGCAGTCTCTCGGACAGGGGTCAGCCCCAGCATTTT. Residues: CASSLSDRGQPQHF.

This sequence joins TRBV27 and TRBJ2-1, with D perhaps being TRBD1 or TRBD2 (5 bases each). The CDR3 runs 16 residues. Germline V gene data show CDR1 as MNHEY and CDR2 as SMNVEV (reference sequence). V lost 0 bases and J lost 8, with 17 bases in between. DNA of the CDR3: TGTGCCAGCAGTTTATCGGATCGGGGCGTCGGGTATGAGCAGTTCTTC. The encoded protein is CASSLSDRGVGYEQFF.

The chain is built from TRBV7-2 and TRBJ2-7; possibly TRBD1 for D (5 bases). Trimming took off 4 bases at V and 6 bases at J, with 13 bases between the two ends. From germline, CDR1 is SGHTA and CDR2 FQGNSA. The CDR3 is 13 amino acids. The CDR3 nucleotides are TGTGCCAGCAGCTCCAAGTGGGGCACCGAGCAGTACTTC. This gives the protein CASSSKWGTEQYF.

The rearrangement joins TRBV6-1 to TRBJ1-2; TRBD1 matches 7 bases. There are 14 residues in the CDR3. CDR1 MNHNS and CDR2 SASEGT come from the germline V gene. The J segment lost 4 bases and the V segment lost 5 bases, leaving 7 bases of the junction unmatched. Written as DNA, the CDR3 is TGTGCCAGCAGTCCGAACAGGGGCGGCTATGGCTACACCTTC. Protein: CASSPNRGGYGYTF.